The 6 T cell receptor beta chains below were found in one sample sequenced in a study of naive and memory T cell subsets. The beta constant-region primer was an equimolar mix of two oligonucleotides covering TRBC1 and TRBC2. TCRdb redid the calling of the UMI-ligation and nested PCR reads with MiXCR, one entry per CDR3 protein. The data show 140,000 to 150,000 distinct CDR3 sequences, 15% to 20% seen once. The sequenced sample consisted of naive CD4+ T cells from blood. The source is a human donor in good health.

This clonotype was seen only a few times. The chain links TRBV5-4 to TRBJ2-1, with 10 bases that match TRBD2. J was trimmed by 1 base and V by 0 bases; bases with no gene match: 1. The CDR3 is 16 residues long. The germline V gene has CDR1 SGHNT and CDR2 YYREEE (reference sequence). DNA of the CDR3: TGTGCCAGCAGCTTGGGGACTAGCGGTTCCTACAATGAGCAGTTCTTC. Translation gives CASSLGTSGSYNEQFF.

The rearrangement joins TRBV15 to TRBJ2-5; D is undetermined. Germline V lookup: CDR1 LNHNV, CDR2 YYDKDF (reference sequence). This CDR3 is built from 14 residues. Trimming cost V 5 bases and J 5 bases, with 15 bases left between them. Written as DNA, the CDR3 is TGTGCCACCAGCCCTCCCAGGCGTGGGGAGACCCAGTACTTC. Its protein is CATSPPRRGETQYF.

The CDR3 spells CASSLSRGSGRKRDTQYF. CDR3 DNA sequence: TGTGCCAGCAGTTTATCTCGGGGTAGCGGGAGGAAGAGAGATACGCAGTATTTT. V gene TRBV28 combines with J gene TRBJ2-3; 10 nucleotides match TRBD2. With V trimmed by 1 base and J by 5 bases, 12 bases remained unmatched. In germline, CDR1 is MDHEN, CDR2 SYDVKM. CDR3 length equals 18 residues.

CDR3 residues: CASSGNGLHIQYF. The CDR3 DNA follows: TGTGCCAGCAGTGGTAACGGTTTGCACATTCAGTACTTC. This rearrangement joins TRBV2 to TRBJ2-4; no reliable D call. The CDR3 consists of 13 residues. Germline CDR1 reads SNHLY; CDR2 reads FYNNEI. V was clipped by 4 bases and J by 8 bases, with 12 bases between them.

The chain couples TRBV10-3 to TRBJ2-1, with D possibly called TRBD1 or TRBD2 (5 bases each). V lost 8 bases and J 3 bases, leaving 14 bases between the germline ends. The CDR3 totals 14 residues. The V gene's germline CDR1 is ENHRY and CDR2 SYGVKD. The CDR3 loop reads CAISGGDRYNEQFF. DNA of the CDR3: TGTGCCATCTCAGGTGGGGACCGCTACAATGAGCAGTTCTTC.

The chain is built from TRBV6-2 or TRBV6-3 and TRBJ2-3, with TRBD2 matching over 7 bases. The CDR3 has 16 residues. Germline V CDR1 and CDR2: MNHEY, SVGEGT. J was trimmed by 4 bases and V by 8 bases; bases with no gene match: 15. The CDR3 here is CASSPFRGRVADTQYF. CDR3 nucleotides: TGTGCCAGCTCGCCCTTTCGCGGGAGAGTCGCAGATACGCAGTATTTT.